The 30 T cell receptor beta chains listed next were all sequenced from one sample in a study of breast tumors, draining lymph nodes, adjacent tissues. TCRdb independently ran MiXCR on the multiplex PCR reads; one entry per CDR3 protein. The table shows 100,000 to 150,000 distinct CDR3 sequences, with more than 20% occurring only once. Axillary draining lymph nodes of breast cancer patients supplied the node samples. Specimen: axillary lymph node tissue. Every receptor here comes from a female donor with breast cancer. Some clones in this sample may be carry-over from other donors' samples.

This CDR3 reads CASKGLAGGPLSGANVLTF. The CDR3 DNA is TGTGCCAGTAAAGGACTAGCGGGAGGGCCCCTCTCTGGGGCCAACGTCCTGACTTTC. The chain carries TRBV19 and TRBJ2-6, with 15 bases aligning to TRBD2. The V segment lost 7 bases and the J segment 0 bases; nucleotides outside the gene matches: 7. This CDR3 is 19 amino acids long. Looked up from germline, CDR1 is LNHDA and CDR2 is SQIVND (reference sequence).

This clonotype was seen at least ten times. The chain is built from TRBV12-5 and TRBJ2-2; no definite D call. Per the germline V gene, CDR1 is LGHNT and CDR2 is FRNRAP. V shed 7 bases and J shed 4 bases, with 7 bases lying between them. The CDR3 runs 12 residues. The CDR3 region has the DNA TGTGCTAGTGCCCCACCCACCGGGGAGCTGTTTTTT. Its translation: CASAPPTGELFF.

In regard to this clonotype: A much bigger clone sits one base away, suggesting this may be a read error. The rearrangement uses TRBV2 and TRBJ1-2, with 7 bases matching TRBD1. Germline lookup yields CDR1 SNHLY and CDR2 FYNNEI. Trimming at V came to 6 bases and at J to 4 bases, leaving 5 bases not matched to a gene. The CDR3 covers 13 residues. CDR3: CASSQGELYGYTF. The CDR3 DNA follows: TGTGCCAGCAGCCAGGGGGAACTCTATGGCTACACCTTC. Based on the CDR3 plus reference TRBV2 and TRBJ1-2, the full variable domain is EPEVTQTPSHQVTQMGQEVILRCVPISNHLYFYWYRQILGQKVEFLVSFYNNEISEKSEIFDDQFSVERPDGSNFTLKIRSTKLEDSAMYFCASSQGELYGYTFGSGTRLTVV.

Remarks on this clonotype: A much larger clone sits a single nucleotide away, making a read error possible. The chain is built from TRBV9 and TRBJ2-1, with D possibly TRBD1 on 6 matching bases. The ends were cut back, 4 bases at V and 6 bases at J, with 8 bases in the middle. Germline CDR1 and CDR2: SGDLS and YYNGEE. The CDR3 spans 12 residues. The CDR3 spells CASSMDSNEQFF. In nucleotides, the CDR3 is TGTGCCAGCAGCATGGACAGCAATGAGCAGTTCTTC.

This clonotype came up a few times. The V and J genes are TRBV28 and TRBJ2-2; D call uncertain. V lost 1 base and J 6 bases, leaving 12 bases between the germline ends. CDR3 length: 15 residues. In germline, CDR1 is MDHEN, CDR2 SYDVKM. The CDR3 region is CASSLLTPLAGELFF. In DNA form, the CDR3 reads TGTGCCAGCAGTTTATTAACCCCGCTCGCCGGGGAGCTGTTTTTT.

The sample holds many counts of this clonotype. The chain is built from TRBV7-9 and TRBJ1-6, with 8 bases identical to TRBD1. With 5 bases clipped from V and 6 bases from J, the junction kept 9 bases outside the gene matches. CDR1 is SEHNR and CDR2 is FQNEAQ in the germline V gene (reference sequence). The CDR3 length is 16 residues. The CDR3 DNA follows: TGTGCCAGCAGCGCCCCCGGGACAGGCCTTAATTCACCCCTCCACTTT. It codes for CASSAPGTGLNSPLHF.

The V gene is TRBV6-2 or TRBV6-3, the J gene TRBJ2-5, with 9 bases aligning to TRBD2. Losses at the gene ends were 6 bases for V and 4 bases for J; bases not matched to a gene: 3. This CDR3 has 13 amino acids. The germline V gene has CDR1 MNHEY and CDR2 SVGEGT. The chain's CDR3 is CASRAGGGETQYF. CDR3 DNA: TGTGCCAGCAGGGCGGGAGGGGGAGAGACCCAGTACTTC.

This rearrangement joins TRBV6-1 to TRBJ1-5, with TRBD1 as a possible D gene (5 bases). V was trimmed by 0 bases and J by 6 bases, leaving 6 bases between them. The CDR3 loop spans 13 amino acids. The V gene's germline CDR1 is MNHNS and CDR2 SASEGT. CDR3 loop: CASSEAGTQPQHF. CDR3 nucleotides: TGTGCCAGCAGTGAAGCAGGGACTCAGCCCCAGCATTTT.

This clonotype was found once. This may be a read error: a much more frequent sequence differs by one nucleotide. The conserved phenylalanine or tryptophan is not found at the CDR3 terminus, so this likely reflects a read error. The chain is built from TRBV6-5 and TRBJ2-7; 9 bases are a match to TRBD2. The CDR3 is 17 amino acids. Germline assignment: CDR1 MNHEY and CDR2 SVGAGI. Trimming removed 8 bases from V and 3 bases from J; junction bases left unmatched: 17. This CDR3 is CASSAGWGGRGNYEQYS. The CDR3, as DNA: TGTGCCAGCTCGGCGGGTTGGGGCGGGAGGGGGAACTACGAGCAGTACTCC.

This clonotype occurred many times. The V gene is TRBV6-5, the J gene TRBJ2-7; 11 nucleotides align to TRBD2. Germline-derived CDR1 and CDR2 are MNHEY and SVGAGI. The CDR3 loop spans 15 amino acids. V lost 5 bases, J lost 1 base, and 4 bases stayed unmatched. The CDR3 DNA reads TGTGCCAGCAGTCGGCTAGCGGGAGGTTCCTACGAGCAGTACTTC. Translated: CASSRLAGGSYEQYF.

This clonotype has just a few counts. This sequence joins TRBV6-2 or TRBV6-3 and TRBJ1-2; the D gene is possibly TRBD1 (5 bases). The CDR3 has 12 amino acids. The germline V gene has CDR1 MNHEY and CDR2 SVGEGT. Trimming pared 6 bases from V and 6 bases from J, leaving 11 bases between. CDR3 bases: TGTGCCAGCAGGGGACCAGGGCATGGCTACACCTTC. It specifies CASRGPGHGYTF.

A single count supports this clonotype. A read error may be the cause here, since a much bigger clone is one base away. This chain connects TRBV15 to TRBJ2-7, with no clear D. CDR3 length: 13 residues. The germline V gene has CDR1 LNHNV and CDR2 YYDKDF (reference sequence). The CDR3 DNA sequence: TGTGCCACCGGCAGAGGAAGCTCCTACGAGCAGTACTTC. Its protein is CATGRGSSYEQYF.

This clonotype was counted once. A read error may be the cause here, since a much bigger clone is one base away. V is TRBV19 and J is TRBJ1-5, with no clear D. The ends were cut back, 2 bases at V and 7 bases at J, with 9 bases in the middle. CDR1 is LNHDA and CDR2 is SQIVND in the germline V gene (reference sequence). The CDR3 runs 13 residues. The CDR3, as DNA: TGTGCCAGTAGTATACGAGGAGTCCAGCCCCAGCATTTT. Amino acids: CASSIRGVQPQHF.

This clonotype was recorded many times. A read error may be the cause here, since a much bigger clone is one base away. Because it lacks the conserved phenylalanine or tryptophan at the end, this CDR3 is likely a read error. The rearrangement links TRBV7-2 to TRBJ2-7, with 9 nucleotides matching TRBD1. With 3 bases clipped from V and 3 bases from J, the junction kept 0 bases outside the gene matches. The CDR3 runs 13 residues. From germline, CDR1 is SGHTA and CDR2 FQGNSA. CDR3 amino acids: CASSLTGGYEQYL. The DNA of the CDR3 is TGTGCCAGCAGCTTGACAGGGGGCTACGAGCAGTACCTC.

On this clonotype: A much larger clone differs by one base, so this may be a read error. As the CDR3 is not closed by the conserved phenylalanine or tryptophan, this likely results from a read error. CDR3 region: CASSPDRGPYEQYS. The CDR3 bases are TGTGCCAGCTCACCAGACAGGGGGCCCTACGAGCAGTACTCC. The V call is TRBV18, the J call TRBJ2-7, with TRBD1 matching over 10 bases. Germline assignment: CDR1 KGHSH and CDR2 LQKENI. J was trimmed by 2 bases and V by 2 bases; bases with no gene match: 0. The CDR3 is made up of 14 amino acids.

The sample holds many counts of this clonotype. The chain links TRBV27 to TRBJ2-1, with D unresolved. The CDR3 runs to 14 residues. The germline CDR1 and CDR2 sequences are MNHEY and SMNVEV (reference sequence). V was trimmed by 0 bases and J by 1 base, leaving 4 bases between them. The CDR3 DNA follows: TGTGCCAGCAGTTTATCAGGATCCTACAATGAGCAGTTCTTC. Translating gives CASSLSGSYNEQFF.

This clonotype was counted at least ten times. The rearrangement uses TRBV6-2 or TRBV6-3 and TRBJ2-7; 9 positions agree with TRBD1. This CDR3 is built from 15 residues. CDR1 and CDR2 from the germline V gene are MNHEY and SVGEGT. The junction had 8 bases not matched to a gene; V was cut back by 6 bases and J by 2 bases. CDR3 sequence reads: CASRRTGDVTYEQYF. The CDR3, as DNA: TGTGCCAGCAGACGGACAGGGGACGTAACCTACGAGCAGTACTTC.

Details on this clonotype: This may come from a read error, since a much larger clone is one base off. CDR3 sequence reads: CAWRRATGMNYEQFF. The CDR3 nucleotides are TGTGCCTGGAGACGAGCGACAGGGATGAACTACGAGCAGTTCTTC. The V call is TRBV30, the J call TRBJ2-1; 7 bases map to TRBD1. Germline CDR1 is GTSNPN and CDR2 is SVGIG (reference sequence). This CDR3 region has 15 residues. The V segment lost 3 bases and the J segment 10 bases; nucleotides outside the gene matches: 15.

This clonotype was seen just once. A read error may account for a junction end that differs from germline. V and J are TRBV18 and TRBJ2-1, with TRBD2 identical over 8 bases. CDR1 and CDR2 (germline): KGHSH, LQKENI. This CDR3 contains 15 residues. The CDR3 loop is CASSASGSEYNEQSF. CDR3 nucleotide sequence: TGTGCCAGCTCAGCGAGCGGGAGCGAATACAATGAGCAGTCCTTC.

This clonotype was seen at least ten times. This rearrangement joins TRBV7-6 to TRBJ2-3; 9 bases are a match to TRBD1. Germline loops: CDR1 SGHVS, CDR2 FNYEAQ. The J segment lost 4 bases and the V segment lost 7 bases, leaving 6 bases of the junction unmatched. This CDR3 comprises 14 residues. In DNA form, the CDR3 reads TGTGCCAGCACCCGGGACAGGGCTTCAGATACGCAGTATTTT. As protein: CASTRDRASDTQYF.

Note on this clonotype: Just one base apart from a much larger clone, this may be a read error. The V call is TRBV2, the J call TRBJ2-7; D is uncertain. Trimming pared 4 bases from V and 0 bases from J, leaving 7 bases between. The germline V gene encodes CDR1 SNHLY and CDR2 FYNNEI. The CDR3 runs to 13 residues. This chain's CDR3 is CASSGRSSYEQYF. As DNA, the CDR3 is TGTGCCAGCAGTGGCAGGAGCTCCTACGAGCAGTACTTC. Drawing the rest from reference TRBV2 and TRBJ2-7, the complete variable domain is EPEVTQTPSHQVTQMGQEVILRCVPISNHLYFYWYRQILGQKVEFLVSFYNNEISEKSEIFDDQFSVERPDGSNFTLKIRSTKLEDSAMYFCASSGRSSYEQYFGPGTRLTVT.

In the case of this clonotype: This may be a read error: a much more frequent sequence differs by one nucleotide. The chain uses TRBV29-1 and TRBJ2-2; a possible D gene is TRBD1 (6 bases). Germline V lookup: CDR1 SQVTM, CDR2 ANQGSEA. Trimming took 8 bases from V and 7 from J, leaving 20 bases between them. CDR3 length: 14 residues. The CDR3 spells CSISQGLDIGELFF. The CDR3 DNA follows: TGCAGCATTAGCCAGGGGCTGGACATCGGGGAGCTGTTTTTT.

Of note for this clonotype: This may stem from a read error, because a much larger clone lies one nucleotide away. This chain uses TRBV11-2 with TRBJ2-7; TRBD1 aligns across 7 bases. Germline loops: CDR1 SGHAT, CDR2 FQNNGV. CDR3 length: 17 amino acids. The CDR3 reads CAGSPVPGQSNSYEQYF. The CDR3 nucleotides are TGTGCCGGCAGCCCGGTTCCGGGACAGTCTAACTCCTACGAGCAGTACTTC.

This clonotype has only one observation. CDR3 sequence (DNA): TGTGCCAGGGGACAGGAGGAAGAGACCCAGTACTTC. Its protein product is CARGQEEETQYF. This sequence joins TRBV6-4 and TRBJ2-5; 8 nucleotides align to TRBD1. The CDR3 runs 12 residues. After removal of 9 bases from V and 3 bases from J, the junction contained 3 bases not matched to a gene. The germline V gene encodes CDR1 MRHNA and CDR2 SNTAGT.

The chain has TRBV28 and TRBJ2-1; D ambiguous. Germline CDR1 and CDR2: MDHEN and SYDVKM. The V end lost 2 bases, the J end lost 4 bases, and 12 bases lay between the germline ends. This CDR3 has 15 amino acids. The DNA of the CDR3 is TGTGCCAGCAGTTTACGCGGAACGGCATACAATGAGCAGTTCTTC. Its translation: CASSLRGTAYNEQFF.

The table lists this clonotype with many counts. The chain joins TRBV20-1 to TRBJ2-2, with TRBD2 matching 7 bases. The germline CDR1 and CDR2 sequences are DFQATT and SNEGSKA (reference sequence). This CDR3 region has 14 residues. After removal of 4 bases from V and 4 bases from J, the junction contained 6 bases not matched to a gene. For the CDR3, the DNA is TGCAGTGCTATGCGGGAGAAGACCACCGGGGAGCTGTTTTTT. It encodes CSAMREKTTGELFF.

This clonotype has a count of ten or more. The chain joins TRBV3-1 to TRBJ1-2, with a possible D match to TRBD1 (5 bases). CDR1 and CDR2 (germline): LGHDT, YNNKEL (reference sequence). Trimming took 0 bases from V and 4 from J, leaving 9 bases between them. This CDR3 comprises 14 residues. The CDR3 sequence is CASSQDMGGYGYTF. The CDR3 bases are TGTGCCAGCAGCCAAGATATGGGGGGCTATGGCTACACCTTC.

In regard to this clonotype: The conserved final phenylalanine or tryptophan is absent from the CDR3, which likely points to a read error. The V gene is TRBV7-2, the J gene TRBJ1-4; 7 bases fit TRBD1. Trimming cost V 1 base and J 8 bases; bases outside gene matches: 10. The CDR3 runs 16 residues. The germline CDR1 and CDR2 sequences are SGHTA and FQGNSA. CDR3 in amino acids: CASSLEMETGTEKLFL. The CDR3 nucleotides read TGTGCCAGCAGCTTAGAAATGGAGACAGGGACGGAAAAACTGTTTCTT.

This clonotype was counted at least ten times. This chain connects TRBV20-1 to TRBJ2-7; possibly TRBD2 for D (6 bases). This CDR3 is built from 12 residues. Germline loops: CDR1 DFQATT, CDR2 SNEGSKA (reference sequence). V lost 3 bases, J lost 9 bases, and 15 bases lay in between. CDR3: CSASKGLGRQYF. CDR3 DNA: TGCAGTGCTAGTAAGGGACTGGGAAGGCAGTACTTC.

This clonotype appeared many times. The J gene is TRBJ2-1, the V gene TRBV30, with TRBD2 matching 14 bases. CDR1 is GTSNPN and CDR2 is SVGIG in the germline V gene (reference sequence). Trimming at V came to 0 bases and at J to 8 bases, leaving 6 bases not matched to a gene. This CDR3 has 16 amino acids. The CDR3 protein is CAWSVRTSGRMHEQFF. The CDR3, as DNA: TGTGCCTGGAGTGTCCGGACTAGCGGGAGGATGCATGAGCAGTTCTTC.